This T cell receptor (beta chain) was recovered during a study of T cell changes during pregnancy in multiple sclerosis. Germline trimming cut 4 bases from V and 7 bases from J; bases unmatched to any gene: 3. CDR1 MDHEN and CDR2 SYDVKM come from the germline V gene. The CDR3 runs to 12 residues. Generated by immunoSEQ multiplex PCR, the TCRdb table keeps only in-frame clones and is missing some. The table records around 72,000 clones, 91% of them present only once. This clonotype was sampled from a female donor in good health, enrolled as a control in a pregnancy study. The J gene is TRBJ2-7, the V gene TRBV28, with 8 bases that match TRBD1. This sample comprised peripheral blood, obtained in the third trimester of pregnancy. The CDR3 DNA sequence: TGTGCCAGCAGTTACAGGGGGTTGGAGCAGTACTTC. Its protein product is CASSYRGLEQYF.